This record looks at one TCR beta chain sequence and its context. Its cognate antigen is unknown. This CDR3 comprises 15 residues. CDR1 SGHVS and CDR2 FNYEAQ come from the germline V gene. V shed 3 bases and J shed 3 bases, with 12 bases lying between them. These data are taken from a study of CD4 T cells in relation to SARS-CoV-2 and coronaviruses. The unexposed donors gave CD4+ T cells in about 2010-2018, prior to COVID-19. CD4+ T cells were isolated from the cells after less than 13 days of culture. Testing used SARS-CoV-2 S/N and four cold-coronavirus spikes on unexposed-donor CD4+ T cells, cells permitting. Cultures received half-medium IL-2 refreshes on days 3 and 7. Profiling relied on immunoSEQ multiplex PCR, and the TCRdb table lists in-frame clones only, not all of them. The sample yields some 16,000 clones, roughly 85% seen once.

The sequence derives from a human donor in good health. The chain combines TRBV7-6 with TRBJ1-5; TRBD1 is a possible D gene (5 bases). The sequenced material came from CD4+ T cells from PBMCs, cultured in vitro. As DNA, the CDR3 is TGTGCCAGCAGCTTGAGTAGGGGATCCAATCAGCCCCAGCATTTT. It encodes CASSLSRGSNQPQHF.